Sequencing of this TCR beta chain was carried out in a study of cytomegalovirus exposure and HLA in healthy donors. Primers included in the PCR were 60 Vbeta and 13 Jbeta primers. Sequencing was performed with immunoSEQ multiplex PCR; in TCRdb, only in-frame clones are kept and a portion is missing. This sample has 63,000 or so clones, with approximately 81% found just once. A remark on this clone: Its antigen is still unknown.

Regarding the study as a whole: High sensitivity and specificity were reportedly achieved when the classifier diagnosed cytomegalovirus status. Some TCR beta chains (about 180 of them) were listed as cytomegalovirus-associated. TCR beta sequences reportedly predicted the HLA-A and HLA-B alleles of most subjects accurately.

Despite likely unrecorded immune exposures, the donors were nominally healthy at the time of sampling. The sample was PBMCs. This receptor was identified in a woman younger than 45 in good health and CMV-seropositive.

The CDR3 loop reads CSAIPLTPERTEAFF. Here the CDR3 DNA reads TGCAGCGCCATACCCCTAACTCCAGAGCGCACTGAAGCTTTCTTT. This sequence joins TRBV29-1 and TRBJ1-1, with D unclear. Between the trimmed V and J ends, which lost 7 bases and 4 bases, there was a span of 22 bases. CDR1 and CDR2 from the germline V gene are SQVTM and ANQGSEA. The CDR3 runs 15 residues.